This T cell receptor (beta chain) stems from a study of cytomegalovirus exposure and HLA in healthy donors. Regarding the study as a whole: A later analysis showed TCR association rates differing by HLA locus, peaking at DRB1 and lowest at HLA-C. The authors reported that TCR beta sequences could predict HLA-A and HLA-B alleles. These predictions were accurate for most subjects in the first cohort.

Primers included in the PCR were 60 Vbeta and 13 Jbeta primers. Only in-frame clones appear in the TCRdb table, and some are missing; sequencing was by immunoSEQ multiplex PCR. The sample comprises about 180,000 clones, approximately 80% of which are singletons, and 2.5% to 3.5% rests with the top ten. As to this clone: The antigen remains undetermined.

The CDR3 extends over 16 amino acids. Germline lookup yields CDR1 SGHTA and CDR2 FQGNSA. J gave up 1 base and V 4 bases, and 4 bases lay outside the gene matches. Donors showed nominal health when sampled, although they likely had unrecorded immune exposures. This TCR derives from a woman in her 50s in good health and CMV-seropositive. The sequenced sample was PBMCs. This sequence joins TRBV7-2 and TRBJ1-3; 10 nucleotides agree with TRBD1. CDR3 nucleotides: TGTGCCAGCAGCTCTGCGGGACAGGGGTCTGGAAACACCATATATTTT. Its translation is CASSSAGQGSGNTIYF.